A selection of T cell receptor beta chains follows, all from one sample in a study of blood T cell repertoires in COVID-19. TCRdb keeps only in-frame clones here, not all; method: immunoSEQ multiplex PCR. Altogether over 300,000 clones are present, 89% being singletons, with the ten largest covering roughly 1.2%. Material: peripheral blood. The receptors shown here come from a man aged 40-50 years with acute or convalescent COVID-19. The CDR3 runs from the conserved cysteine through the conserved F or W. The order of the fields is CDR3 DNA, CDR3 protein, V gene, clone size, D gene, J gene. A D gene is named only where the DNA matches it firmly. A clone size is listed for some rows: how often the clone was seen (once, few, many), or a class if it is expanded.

DNA: TGTGCCAGCAGCCCGCACAGGGATGAAGAAAAACTGTTTTTT; CDR3: CASSPHRDEEKLFF; V: TRBV7-9; size: many; D: .; J: TRBJ1-4
DNA: TGTGCCAGCAGCCCAGACTATAGAGAGACCCAGTACTTC; CDR3: CASSPDYRETQYF; V: TRBV3-1/TRBV3-2; size: .; D: .; J: TRBJ2-5
DNA: TGCGCCAGCAGTGAGTCGGGCAGGGATTATGGCTACACCTTC; CDR3: CASSESGRDYGYTF; V: TRBV10-1; size: .; D: .; J: TRBJ1-2
DNA: TGTGCCAGCAGTTTATTACGGACACAACGTAATCAGCCCCAGCATTTT; CDR3: CASSLLRTQRNQPQHF; V: TRBV28; size: .; D: .; J: TRBJ1-5
DNA: TGTGCCAGCAGCCCCCGGGACTCGAGATTTGTTGAGCAGTACTTC; CDR3: CASSPRDSRFVEQYF; V: TRBV7-2; size: .; D: .; J: TRBJ2-7
DNA: TGTGCCAGCAGCCAAACCCTTCTTAGGACAGGGAGTGAAAAACTGTTTTTT; CDR3: CASSQTLLRTGSEKLFF; V: TRBV3-1/TRBV3-2; size: .; D: TRBD1; J: TRBJ1-4
DNA: TGTGCCAGCAGCATTCCGCCATGGGGGCTGGATCAGCCCCAGCATTTT; CDR3: CASSIPPWGLDQPQHF; V: TRBV7-3; size: .; D: .; J: TRBJ1-5
DNA: TGCGCCAGCAGCCTGACTAGCGGGGGGGTTGGCACAGATACGCAGTATTTT; CDR3: CASSLTSGGVGTDTQYF; V: TRBV5-1; size: .; D: TRBD2; J: TRBJ2-3
DNA: TGCAGCGTAGACAAAGCGGGAGGAGAGACCCAGTACTTC; CDR3: CSVDKAGGETQYF; V: TRBV29-1; size: .; D: TRBD2; J: TRBJ2-5
DNA: TGTGCCAGCAGTCAGGGAAGGGGCTCACCCCTCCACTTT; CDR3: CASSQGRGSPLHF; V: TRBV12-3/TRBV12-4; size: .; D: .; J: TRBJ1-6
DNA: TGTGCCAGCAGCTTAGGACAGGGGGGGATTAGCAATCAGCCCCAGCATTTT; CDR3: CASSLGQGGISNQPQHF; V: TRBV7-9; size: .; D: TRBD1; J: TRBJ1-5
DNA: TGTGCCAGCAGCTTAAGCGCAACTAATGAAAAACTGTTTTTT; CDR3: CASSLSATNEKLFF; V: TRBV11-3; size: .; D: .; J: TRBJ1-4
DNA: TGTGCCAGCGGGGATACGGGCCGTACCAGCGATCAGCCCCAGCATTTT; CDR3: CASGDTGRTSDQPQHF; V: TRBV10-3; size: few; D: .; J: TRBJ1-5
DNA: TGTGCCAGCAGCGTAGGGAGTATACGGGACAGGAACATGAACACTGAAGCTTTCTTT; CDR3: CASSVGSIRDRNMNTEAFF; V: TRBV9; size: once; D: TRBD1; J: TRBJ1-1
DNA: TGTGCCAGCAGCTTAGTCGGGACAGGGTACAATGAGCAGTTCTTC; CDR3: CASSLVGTGYNEQFF; V: TRBV7-6; size: .; D: TRBD1; J: TRBJ2-1